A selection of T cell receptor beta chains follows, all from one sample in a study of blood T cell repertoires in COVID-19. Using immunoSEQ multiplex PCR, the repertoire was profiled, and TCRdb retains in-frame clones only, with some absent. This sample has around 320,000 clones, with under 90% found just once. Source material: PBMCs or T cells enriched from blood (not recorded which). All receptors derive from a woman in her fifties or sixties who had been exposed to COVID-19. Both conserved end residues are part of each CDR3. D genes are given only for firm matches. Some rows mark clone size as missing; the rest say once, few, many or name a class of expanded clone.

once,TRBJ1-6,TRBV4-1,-,CASSQGSTAYNSPLHF,TGCGCCAGCAGCCAAGGGTCGACAGCGTATAATTCACCCCTCCACTTT
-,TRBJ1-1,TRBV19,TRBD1,CASMSHQGAFMNTEAFF,TGTGCCAGTATGTCCCACCAGGGGGCTTTTATGAACACTGAAGCTTTCTTT
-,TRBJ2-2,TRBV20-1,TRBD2,CSASLGGANTGELFF,TGCAGTGCTAGTCTCGGGGGGGCGAACACCGGGGAGCTGTTTTTT
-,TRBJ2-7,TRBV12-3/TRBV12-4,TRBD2,CASSGLAAYEQYF,TGTGCCAGCAGTGGACTAGCCGCCTACGAGCAGTACTTC
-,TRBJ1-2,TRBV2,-,CASKVGYYYGYTF,TGTGCCAGCAAAGTGGGCTATTACTATGGCTACACCTTC
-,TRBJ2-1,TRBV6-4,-,CATRDGGRGEQFF,TGTGCCACCCGGGACGGCGGGCGGGGTGAGCAGTTCTTC
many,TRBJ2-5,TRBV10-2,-,CASSDVGVTGGETQYF,TGCGCCAGCAGTGATGTGGGGGTCACCGGGGGAGAGACCCAGTACTTC
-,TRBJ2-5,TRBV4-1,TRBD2,CASSQTGGGETQYF,TGCGCCAGCAGCCAGACTGGCGGGGGAGAGACCCAGTACTTC
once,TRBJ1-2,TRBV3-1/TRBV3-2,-,CASSQGAGPKNYGYTF,TGTGCCAGCAGCCAAGGGGCAGGCCCTAAGAACTATGGCTACACCTTC
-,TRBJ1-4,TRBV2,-,CASSEQTGSNEKLFF,TGTGCCAGCAGTGAACAGACAGGCAGCAATGAAAAACTGTTTTTT